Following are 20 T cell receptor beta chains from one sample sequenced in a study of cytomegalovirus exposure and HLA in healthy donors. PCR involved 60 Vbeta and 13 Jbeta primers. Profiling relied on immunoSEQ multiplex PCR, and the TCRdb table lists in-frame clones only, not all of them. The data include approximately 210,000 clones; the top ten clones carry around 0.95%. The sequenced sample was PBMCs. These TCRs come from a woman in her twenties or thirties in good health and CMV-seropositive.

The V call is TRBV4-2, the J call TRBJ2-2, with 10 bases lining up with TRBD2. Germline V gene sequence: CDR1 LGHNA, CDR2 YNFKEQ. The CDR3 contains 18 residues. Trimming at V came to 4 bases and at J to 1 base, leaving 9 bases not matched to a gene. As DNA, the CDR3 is TGTGCCAGCAGCCTGCCTAGCGGGGGTAGTTGGAACACCGGGGAGCTGTTTTTT. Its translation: CASSLPSGGSWNTGELFF.

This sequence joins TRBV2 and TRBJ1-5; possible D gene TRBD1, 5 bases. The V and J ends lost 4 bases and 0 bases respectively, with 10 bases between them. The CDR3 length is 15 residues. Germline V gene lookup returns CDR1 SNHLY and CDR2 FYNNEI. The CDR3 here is CASSVQGYSNQPQHF. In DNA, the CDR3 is TGTGCCAGCAGTGTTCAGGGTTATAGCAATCAGCCCCAGCATTTT.

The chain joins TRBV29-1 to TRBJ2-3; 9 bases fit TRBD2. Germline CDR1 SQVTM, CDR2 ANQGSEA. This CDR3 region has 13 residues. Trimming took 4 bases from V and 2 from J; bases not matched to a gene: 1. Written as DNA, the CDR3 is TGCAGCGTTGGCGGGGGGGTCACAGATACGCAGTATTTT. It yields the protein CSVGGGVTDTQYF.

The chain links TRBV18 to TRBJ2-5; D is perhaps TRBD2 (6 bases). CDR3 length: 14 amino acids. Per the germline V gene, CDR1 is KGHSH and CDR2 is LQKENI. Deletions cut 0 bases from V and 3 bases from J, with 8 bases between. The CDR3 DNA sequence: TGTGCCAGCTCACCACCCGGGGGAGAAGAGACCCAGTACTTC. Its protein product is CASSPPGGEETQYF.

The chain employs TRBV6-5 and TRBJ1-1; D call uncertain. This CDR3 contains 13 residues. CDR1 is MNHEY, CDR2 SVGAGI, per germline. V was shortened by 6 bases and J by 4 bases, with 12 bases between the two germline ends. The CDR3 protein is CASSSPVFTEAFF. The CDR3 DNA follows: TGTGCCAGCAGCTCTCCGGTTTTCACTGAAGCTTTCTTT.

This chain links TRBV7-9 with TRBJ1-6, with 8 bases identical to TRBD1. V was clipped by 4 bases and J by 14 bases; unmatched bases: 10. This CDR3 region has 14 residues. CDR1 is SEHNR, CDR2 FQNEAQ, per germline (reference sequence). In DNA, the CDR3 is TGTGCCAGCAGCTACACAGGGGGGTTGGATGCCCTCCACTTT. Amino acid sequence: CASSYTGGLDALHF.

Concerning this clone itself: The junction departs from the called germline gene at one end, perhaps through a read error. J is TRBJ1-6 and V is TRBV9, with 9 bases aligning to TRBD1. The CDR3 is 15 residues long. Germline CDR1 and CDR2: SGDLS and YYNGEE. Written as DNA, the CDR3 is TGTGCCGGCAGCTCCCGACAGGGGGAGAACTCACCCCTCCACTTT. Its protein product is CAGSSRQGENSPLHF. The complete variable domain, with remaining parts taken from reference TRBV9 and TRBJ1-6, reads DSGVTQTPKHLITATGQRVTLRCSPRSGDLSVYWYQQSLDQGLQFLIQYYNGEERAKGNILERFSAQQFPDLHSELNLSSLELGDSALYFCAGSSRQGENSPLHFGNGTRLTVT.

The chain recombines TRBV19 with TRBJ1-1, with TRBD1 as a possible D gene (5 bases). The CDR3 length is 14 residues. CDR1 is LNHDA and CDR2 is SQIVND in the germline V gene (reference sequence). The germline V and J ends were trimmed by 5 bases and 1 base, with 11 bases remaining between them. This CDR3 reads CASSRERGNTEAFF. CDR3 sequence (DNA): TGTGCCAGTAGTCGGGAGAGGGGGAACACTGAAGCTTTCTTT. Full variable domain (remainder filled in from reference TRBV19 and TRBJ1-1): DGGITQSPKYLFRKEGQNVTLSCEQNLNHDAMYWYRQDPGQGLRLIYYSQIVNDFQKGDIAEGYSVSREKKESFPLTVTSAQKNPTAFYLCASSRERGNTEAFFGQGTRLTVV.

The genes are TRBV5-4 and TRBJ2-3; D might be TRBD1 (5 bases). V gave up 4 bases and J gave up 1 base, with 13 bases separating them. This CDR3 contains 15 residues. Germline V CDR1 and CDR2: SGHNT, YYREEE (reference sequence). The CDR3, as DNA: TGTGCCAGCAGCCCAGCAGGGATTCGCACAGATACGCAGTATTTT. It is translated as CASSPAGIRTDTQYF.

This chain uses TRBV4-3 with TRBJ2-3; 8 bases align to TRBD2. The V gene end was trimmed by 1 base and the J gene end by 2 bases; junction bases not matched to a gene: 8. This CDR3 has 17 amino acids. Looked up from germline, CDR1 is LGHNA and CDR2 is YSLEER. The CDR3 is CASSQAPVAGSTDTQYF. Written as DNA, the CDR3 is TGCGCCAGCAGCCAAGCCCCCGTAGCGGGATCCACAGATACGCAGTATTTT.

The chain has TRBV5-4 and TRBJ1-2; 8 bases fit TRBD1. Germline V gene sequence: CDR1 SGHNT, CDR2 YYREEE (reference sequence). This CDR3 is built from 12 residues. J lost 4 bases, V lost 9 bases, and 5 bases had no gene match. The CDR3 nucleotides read TGTGCCATCGGACAGGGCGGCTATGGCTACACCTTC. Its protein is CAIGQGGYGYTF.

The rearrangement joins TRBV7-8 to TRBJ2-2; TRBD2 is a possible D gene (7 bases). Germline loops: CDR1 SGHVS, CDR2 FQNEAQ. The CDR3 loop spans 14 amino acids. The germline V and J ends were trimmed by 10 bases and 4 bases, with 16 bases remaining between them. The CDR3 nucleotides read TGTGCCACGTCGTGGGGGGGCAGCACCGGGGAGCTGTTTTTT. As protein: CATSWGGSTGELFF.

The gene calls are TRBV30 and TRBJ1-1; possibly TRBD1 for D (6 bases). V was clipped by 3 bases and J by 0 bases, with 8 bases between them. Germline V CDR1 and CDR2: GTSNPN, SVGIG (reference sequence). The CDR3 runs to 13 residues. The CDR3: CAWRTGMNTEAFF. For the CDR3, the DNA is TGTGCCTGGAGGACAGGAATGAACACTGAAGCTTTCTTT. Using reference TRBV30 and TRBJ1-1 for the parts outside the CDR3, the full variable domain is SQTIHQWPATLVQPVGSPLSLECTVEGTSNPNLYWYRQAAGRGLQLLFYSVGIGQISSEVPQNLSASRPQDRQFILSSKKLLLSDSGFYLCAWRTGMNTEAFFGQGTRLTVV.

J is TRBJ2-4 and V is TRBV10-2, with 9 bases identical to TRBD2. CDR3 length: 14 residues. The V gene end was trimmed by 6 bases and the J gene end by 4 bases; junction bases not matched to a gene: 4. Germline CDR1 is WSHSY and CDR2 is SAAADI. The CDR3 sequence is CASRDSGGKNIQYF. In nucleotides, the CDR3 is TGCGCCAGCAGGGACAGCGGGGGGAAAAACATTCAGTACTTC.

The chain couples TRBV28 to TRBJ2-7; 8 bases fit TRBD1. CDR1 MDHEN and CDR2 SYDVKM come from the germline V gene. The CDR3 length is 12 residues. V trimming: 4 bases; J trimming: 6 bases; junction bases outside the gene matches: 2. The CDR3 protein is CASSSGGAEQYF. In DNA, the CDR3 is TGTGCCAGCAGTTCAGGGGGCGCCGAGCAGTACTTC.

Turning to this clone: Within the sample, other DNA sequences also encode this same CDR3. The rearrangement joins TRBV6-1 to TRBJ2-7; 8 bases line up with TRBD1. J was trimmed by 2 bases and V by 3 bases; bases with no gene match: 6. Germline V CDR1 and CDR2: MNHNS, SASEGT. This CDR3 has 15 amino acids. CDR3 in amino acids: CASSEGTGDTYEQYF. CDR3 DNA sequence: TGTGCCAGCAGTGAGGGGACAGGCGATACCTACGAGCAGTACTTC.

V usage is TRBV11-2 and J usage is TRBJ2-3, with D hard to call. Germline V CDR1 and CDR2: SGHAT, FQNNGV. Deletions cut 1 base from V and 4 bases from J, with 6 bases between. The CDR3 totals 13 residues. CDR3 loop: CASSLVLADTQYF. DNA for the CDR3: TGTGCCAGCAGCTTAGTTCTAGCAGATACGCAGTATTTT.

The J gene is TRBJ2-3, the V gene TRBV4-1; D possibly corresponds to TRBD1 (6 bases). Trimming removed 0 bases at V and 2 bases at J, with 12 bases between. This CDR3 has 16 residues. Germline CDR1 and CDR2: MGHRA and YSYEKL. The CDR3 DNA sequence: TGCGCCAGCAGCCAAGATGTGGACAGTATCACAGATACGCAGTATTTT. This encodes CASSQDVDSITDTQYF.

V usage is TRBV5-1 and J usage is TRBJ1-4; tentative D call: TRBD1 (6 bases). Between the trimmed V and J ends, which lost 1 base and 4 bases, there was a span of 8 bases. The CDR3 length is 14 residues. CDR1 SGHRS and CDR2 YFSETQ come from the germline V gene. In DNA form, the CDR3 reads TGCGCCAGCAGCTTGACAGGGTTTAATGAAAAACTGTTTTTT. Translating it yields CASSLTGFNEKLFF.

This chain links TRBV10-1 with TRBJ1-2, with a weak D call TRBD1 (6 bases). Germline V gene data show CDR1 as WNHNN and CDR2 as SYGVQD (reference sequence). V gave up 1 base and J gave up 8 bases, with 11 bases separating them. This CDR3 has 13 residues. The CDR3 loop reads CASSEYREDGYTF. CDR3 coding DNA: TGCGCCAGCAGTGAGTACAGGGAAGACGGCTACACCTTC.